This is a list of T cell receptor beta chains from one sample in a study of cytomegalovirus exposure and HLA in healthy donors. Measured with immunoSEQ multiplex PCR; TCRdb has only the in-frame clones, and not every one. This sample has about 94,000 clones, with approximately 75% found just once. The sequenced material came from PBMCs. The receptors come from a woman aged 35 to 49 in good health and CMV-seronegative. Each CDR3 is given with its conserved first and last residue. Fields, in order: V gene, clone size, D gene, J gene, CDR3 protein, CDR3 DNA. A D gene is named only where the DNA matches it firmly. Only part of the rows carry a size: once, few, many, or a class if the clone is expanded.

V: TRBV19; size: .; D: .; J: TRBJ2-4; CDR3: CASSIRIRASINIQYF; DNA: TGTGCCAGTAGTATTCGTATCAGGGCGAGTATAAACATTCAGTACTTC
V: TRBV4-3; size: .; D: TRBD1; J: TRBJ2-3; CDR3: CASSLSGQGAEDTQYF; DNA: TGCGCCAGCAGCCTCTCGGGACAGGGGGCGGAAGATACGCAGTATTTT
V: TRBV11-2; size: .; D: .; J: TRBJ2-7; CDR3: CASSLDQMEGISYEQYF; DNA: TGTGCCAGCAGCTTAGATCAAATGGAGGGTATAAGCTACGAGCAGTACTTC
V: TRBV5-1; size: .; D: .; J: TRBJ1-1; CDR3: CASSLSVVTEAFF; DNA: TGCGCCAGCAGCTTGTCAGTTGTCACTGAAGCTTTCTTT
V: TRBV2; size: few; D: .; J: TRBJ1-4; CDR3: CASRGQIPNEKLFF; DNA: TGTGCCAGCAGAGGACAGATCCCAAATGAAAAACTGTTTTTT
V: TRBV19; size: .; D: TRBD2; J: TRBJ2-7; CDR3: CASSGRTGLAGALYEQYF; DNA: TGTGCCAGTAGTGGCCGGACGGGACTAGCGGGGGCCCTCTACGAGCAGTACTTC
V: TRBV28; size: once; D: TRBD2; J: TRBJ2-7; CDR3: CASSRGDYEQYF; DNA: TGTGCCAGCTCCCGGGGGGACTACGAGCAGTACTTC
V: TRBV11-3; size: .; D: TRBD2; J: TRBJ2-3; CDR3: CASKQSGGTDTQYF; DNA: TGTGCCAGCAAGCAAAGCGGGGGCACAGATACGCAGTATTTT
V: TRBV5-1; size: .; D: TRBD1; J: TRBJ1-4; CDR3: CASSTQGVHEKLFF; DNA: TGCGCCAGCAGCACACAGGGGGTTCATGAAAAACTGTTTTTT
V: TRBV19; size: .; D: .; J: TRBJ1-1; CDR3: CASSMRQNTEAFF; DNA: TGTGCCAGTAGTATGAGACAGAACACTGAAGCTTTCTTT
V: TRBV6-4; size: .; D: .; J: TRBJ2-3; CDR3: CASSEGTPSTDTQYF; DNA: TGTGCCAGCAGTGAAGGGACACCGAGCACAGATACGCAGTATTTT
V: TRBV4-2; size: .; D: .; J: TRBJ2-3; CDR3: CASSQVASGSTDTQYF; DNA: TGTGCCAGCAGCCAAGTGGCCAGCGGGAGCACAGATACGCAGTATTTT
V: TRBV27; size: .; D: TRBD2; J: TRBJ2-7; CDR3: CASSSYWTSGGAGSYEQYF; DNA: TGTGCCAGCAGTTCCTACTGGACTAGCGGGGGGGCTGGGTCCTACGAGCAGTACTTC
V: TRBV9; size: .; D: TRBD1; J: TRBJ1-1; CDR3: CASSGGTGRMNTEAFF; DNA: TGTGCCAGCAGCGGAGGGACAGGGAGGATGAACACTGAAGCTTTCTTT
V: TRBV10-3; size: .; D: TRBD1; J: TRBJ1-5; CDR3: CATRQGLEPQHF; DNA: TGTGCCACCAGACAGGGGTTGGAGCCCCAGCATTTT
V: TRBV28; size: .; D: .; J: TRBJ1-5; CDR3: CASTWGTGAQGGHF; DNA: .
V: TRBV6-5; size: .; D: .; J: TRBJ2-2; CDR3: CASSPRVGELFF; DNA: TGTGCCAGCAGCCCTAGAGTCGGGGAGCTGTTTTTT
V: TRBV11-2; size: .; D: .; J: TRBJ2-6; CDR3: CASSPAGAGANVLTF; DNA: TGTGCCAGCAGCCCTGCGGGCGCTGGGGCCAACGTCCTGACTTTC
V: TRBV5-1; size: .; D: TRBD1; J: TRBJ1-2; CDR3: CASSVGQGANGYTF; DNA: TGCGCCAGCAGCGTGGGACAGGGGGCCAATGGCTACACCTTC
V: TRBV11-3; size: .; D: .; J: TRBJ2-1; CDR3: CASSQGRGEQFF; DNA: TGTGCCAGCAGTCAGGGCCGCGGTGAGCAGTTCTTC
V: TRBV30; size: .; D: TRBD1; J: TRBJ1-2; CDR3: CAWKGDSWYGYTF; DNA: TGTGCCTGGAAGGGGGACAGCTGGTATGGCTACACCTTC
V: TRBV2; size: .; D: .; J: TRBJ1-1; CDR3: CASSGGGLATEAFF; DNA: TGTGCCAGCAGCGGTGGGGGCCTAGCCACTGAAGCTTTCTTT
V: TRBV27; size: .; D: .; J: TRBJ2-7; CDR3: CASSLSQRGRLEQYF; DNA: TGTGCCAGCAGTTTATCGCAAAGGGGAAGACTCGAGCAGTACTTC
V: TRBV19; size: .; D: .; J: TRBJ1-5; CDR3: CASSIGFRGSNQPQNF; DNA: TGTGCCAGTAGTATAGGGTTCAGGGGTAGCAATCAGCCCCAGAATTTT
V: TRBV2; size: once; D: .; J: TRBJ2-5; CDR3: CASRERDKQTQYF; DNA: TGTGCCAGCAGAGAGCGGGACAAGCAGACCCAGTACTTC